This T cell receptor (beta chain) was sequenced in a study of cytomegalovirus exposure and HLA in healthy donors. The ends lost 11 bases at V and 7 bases at J; junction bases unmatched: 8. From germline, CDR1 is LNHDA and CDR2 SQIVND (reference sequence). This CDR3 contains 12 residues. The PCR employed 60 Vbeta primers together with 13 Jbeta primers. TCRdb's copy holds only in-frame clones and misses some; the assay was immunoSEQ multiplex PCR. Of roughly 200,000 clones listed, around nine tenths are singletons. This clone was observed a handful of times. The TCR sequence derives from a woman between 25 and 40 years old in good health and CMV-seronegative. The chain is built from TRBV19 and TRBJ2-1, with 7 nucleotides matching TRBD2. Sequencing input: PBMCs. The CDR3 loop reads CADRLGGNEQFF. As DNA, the CDR3 is TGTGCCGATAGACTGGGGGGGAATGAGCAGTTCTTC.